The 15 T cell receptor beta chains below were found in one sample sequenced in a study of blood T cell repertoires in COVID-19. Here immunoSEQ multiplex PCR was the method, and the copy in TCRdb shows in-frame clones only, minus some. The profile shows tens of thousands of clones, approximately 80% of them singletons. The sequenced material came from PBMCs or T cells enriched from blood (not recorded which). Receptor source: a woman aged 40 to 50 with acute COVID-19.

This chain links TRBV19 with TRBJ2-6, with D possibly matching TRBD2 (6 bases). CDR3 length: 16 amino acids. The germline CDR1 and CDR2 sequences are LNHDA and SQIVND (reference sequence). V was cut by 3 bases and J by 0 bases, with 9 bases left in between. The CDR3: CASSIPGDSGANVLTF. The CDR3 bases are TGTGCCAGTAGTATCCCGGGGGACTCTGGGGCCAACGTCCTGACTTTC.

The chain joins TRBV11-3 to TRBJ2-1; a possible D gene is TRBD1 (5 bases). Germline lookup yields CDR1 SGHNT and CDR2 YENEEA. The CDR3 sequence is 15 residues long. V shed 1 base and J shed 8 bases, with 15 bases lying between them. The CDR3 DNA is TGTGCCAGCAGCTTAGGACAGACCGTTGACGATGAGCAGTTCTTC. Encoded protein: CASSLGQTVDDEQFF.

The CDR3 DNA reads TGTGCCAGCAGTTTTACGGCAGCGCGTCATGAAAAACTGTTTTTT. This encodes CASSFTAARHEKLFF. This chain links TRBV28 with TRBJ1-4; unclear D gene. The CDR3 sequence is 15 residues long. Germline V gene lookup returns CDR1 MDHEN and CDR2 SYDVKM. V was shortened by 3 bases and J by 6 bases, with 14 bases between the two germline ends.

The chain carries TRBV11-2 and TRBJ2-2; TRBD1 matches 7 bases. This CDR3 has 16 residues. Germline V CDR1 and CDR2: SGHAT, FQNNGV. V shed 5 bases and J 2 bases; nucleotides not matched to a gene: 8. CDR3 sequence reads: CASSPTGQTNTGELFF. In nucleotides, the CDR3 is TGTGCCAGCAGCCCTACGGGACAGACAAACACCGGGGAGCTGTTTTTT.

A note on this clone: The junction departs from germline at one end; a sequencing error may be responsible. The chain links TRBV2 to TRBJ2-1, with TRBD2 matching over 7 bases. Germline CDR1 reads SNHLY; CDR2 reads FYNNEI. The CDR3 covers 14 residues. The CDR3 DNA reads TGTGCCACTACGCGGACTAGGTCCTCCAATGAGCAGTTCTTC. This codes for CATTRTRSSNEQFF.

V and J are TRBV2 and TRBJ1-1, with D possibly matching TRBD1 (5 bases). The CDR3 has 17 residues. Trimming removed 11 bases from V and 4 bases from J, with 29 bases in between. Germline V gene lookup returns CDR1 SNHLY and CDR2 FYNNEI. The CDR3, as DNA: TGTGCCTCCAGGGTATCGGGGGGTACCGAGCGTGGCACTGAAGCTTTCTTT. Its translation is CASRVSGGTERGTEAFF.

Here the CDR3 reads CASSVGLAGETQYF. The CDR3 DNA follows: TGTGCCAGCAGCGTAGGGCTAGCTGGGGAGACCCAGTACTTC. J is TRBJ2-5 and V is TRBV9; D perhaps matches TRBD2 (5 bases). The germline CDR1 and CDR2 sequences are SGDLS and YYNGEE. With 0 bases removed from V and 5 bases from J, the gap between germline ends came to 11 bases. The CDR3 spans 14 residues.

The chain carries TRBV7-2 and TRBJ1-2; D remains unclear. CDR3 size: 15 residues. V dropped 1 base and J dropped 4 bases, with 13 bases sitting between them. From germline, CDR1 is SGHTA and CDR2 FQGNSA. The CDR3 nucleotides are TGTGCCAGCAGCTTAGATCCAGGCGCCCTCTATGGCTACACCTTC. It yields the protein CASSLDPGALYGYTF.

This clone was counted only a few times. The CDR3 DNA sequence: TGCGCCAGCGAAACTCCCCGGTGGGGGACAGGTTACAATGAGCAGTTCTTC. As protein: CASETPRWGTGYNEQFF. The chain joins TRBV10-1 to TRBJ2-1, with 8 positions matching TRBD1. The CDR3 sequence is 17 residues long. With 8 bases clipped from V and 4 bases from J, the junction kept 16 bases outside the gene matches. Germline CDR1 reads WNHNN; CDR2 reads SYGVQD (reference sequence).

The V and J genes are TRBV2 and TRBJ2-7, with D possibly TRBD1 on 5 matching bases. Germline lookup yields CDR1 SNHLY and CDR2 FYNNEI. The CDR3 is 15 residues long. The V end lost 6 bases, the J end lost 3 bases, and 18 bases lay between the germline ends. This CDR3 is CASSPRAGPFYEQYF. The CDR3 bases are TGTGCCAGCAGCCCCAGGGCAGGGCCATTCTACGAGCAGTACTTC.

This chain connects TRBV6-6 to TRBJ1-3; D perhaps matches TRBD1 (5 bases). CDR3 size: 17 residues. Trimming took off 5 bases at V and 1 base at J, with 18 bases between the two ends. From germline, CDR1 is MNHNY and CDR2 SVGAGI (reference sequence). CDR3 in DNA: TGTGCCAGCAGTCCTACGGGAGGCAGGGAGTCTGGAAACACCATATATTTT. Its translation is CASSPTGGRESGNTIYF.

CDR3 protein: CASSLGRNTAQHF. The CDR3 DNA sequence: TGTGCCAGCAGCTTAGGGAGGAATACGGCCCAGCATTTT. The genes are TRBV11-2 and TRBJ1-5; unclear D gene. The CDR3 has 13 residues. The germline V and J ends were trimmed by 1 base and 11 bases, with 12 bases remaining between them. The germline V gene encodes CDR1 SGHAT and CDR2 FQNNGV.

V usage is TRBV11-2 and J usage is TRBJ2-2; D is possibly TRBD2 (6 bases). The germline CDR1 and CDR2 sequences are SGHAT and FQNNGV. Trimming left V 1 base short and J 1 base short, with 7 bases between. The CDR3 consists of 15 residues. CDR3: CASSLAGVNTGELFF. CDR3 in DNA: TGTGCCAGCAGCTTAGCGGGGGTGAACACCGGGGAGCTGTTTTTT.

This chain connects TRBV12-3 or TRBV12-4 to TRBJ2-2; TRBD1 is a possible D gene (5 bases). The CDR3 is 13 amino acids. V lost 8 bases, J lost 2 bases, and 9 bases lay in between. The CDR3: CASQGLNTGELFF. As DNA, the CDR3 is TGTGCCAGCCAGGGCCTTAACACCGGGGAGCTGTTTTTT.

The CDR3 nucleotides read TGTGCCAGCAGCGCAGCTAGCGGGAGGGCCGGCGATGAGCAGTTCTTC. Translating it yields CASSAASGRAGDEQFF. This chain connects TRBV9 to TRBJ2-1; 12 positions agree with TRBD2. V was clipped by 3 bases and J by 8 bases; unmatched bases: 9. The CDR3 has 16 residues. Germline values: CDR1 SGDLS, CDR2 YYNGEE.